These 11 T cell receptor beta chains share one sample of origin, sequenced in a study of identical twins (dated by TCRdb to between 2015 and 2016). The method was 5' RACE. Instrument used: Illumina HiSeq 2000. TCRdb redid the processing of the public reads, applying fastp at Q25 and MiXCR, and retained in-frame beta chains. Each entry merges the rows of one CDR3 protein and shows their most common DNA and genes. The sample table shows some 320,000 distinct CDR3 sequences, and 12% are seen once. The ten largest clones take up 7.2% of the sample. The same data also contributed to another study, on yellow fever vaccine responses in identical twins.

Specimen: CD8+ T cells sorted from blood. The source of these receptors is a woman aged 18-30 years in good health.

This clonotype was seen a handful of times. The chain employs TRBV27 and TRBJ2-1, with 9 positions matching TRBD2. Germline CDR1 MNHEY, CDR2 SMNVEV (reference sequence). V lost 7 bases to trimming and J lost 7 bases; unmatched junction nucleotides: 5. The CDR3 covers 13 residues. This CDR3 is CASKSLAGNEQFF. The CDR3 DNA reads TGTGCCAGCAAGAGCCTAGCGGGAAATGAGCAGTTCTTC.

The chain carries TRBV4-1 and TRBJ2-3; weak D call: TRBD1 (5 bases). From germline, CDR1 is MGHRA and CDR2 YSYEKL. This CDR3 comprises 14 residues. V lost 1 base and J lost 2, with 7 bases in between. CDR3 region: CASSQVQDTDTQYF. The CDR3 DNA follows: TGCGCCAGCAGCCAAGTACAGGACACAGATACGCAGTATTTT.

This clonotype was recorded at least ten times. V is TRBV29-1 and J is TRBJ2-7; the D is unclear. CDR1 and CDR2 (germline): SQVTM, ANQGSEA. The CDR3 sequence is 14 residues long. Trimming left V 4 bases short and J 0 bases short, with 13 bases between. The chain's CDR3 is CSVVIADTSYEQYF. The CDR3 nucleotides are TGCAGCGTTGTAATCGCTGATACCTCCTACGAGCAGTACTTC.

The CDR3 reads CASSLWGSGPYEQYV. In DNA form, the CDR3 reads TGTGCCAGCAGCTTGTGGGGTAGCGGGCCCTACGAGCAGTACGTC. V gene TRBV5-6 combines with J gene TRBJ2-7, with 7 bases matching TRBD2. The CDR3 has 15 residues. The V gene end was trimmed by 1 base and the J gene end by 2 bases; junction bases not matched to a gene: 6. Germline lookup yields CDR1 SGHDT and CDR2 YYEEEE.

V is TRBV12-3 or TRBV12-4 and J is TRBJ2-5, with TRBD2 matching over 7 bases. The V gene end was trimmed by 3 bases and the J gene end by 2 bases; junction bases not matched to a gene: 3. This CDR3 region has 14 residues. The CDR3 coding sequence is TGTGCCAGCAGTTTTACTAGCGTGCAAGAGACCCAGTACTTC. Its protein product is CASSFTSVQETQYF.

This clonotype was counted between two and nine times. The chain links TRBV12-3 or TRBV12-4 to TRBJ2-4; the D gene is possibly TRBD2 (6 bases). The germline V and J ends were trimmed by 5 bases and 8 bases, with 16 bases remaining between them. The CDR3 is 14 residues long. CDR3 protein: CASSPGTSGDIQYF. The CDR3 bases are TGTGCCAGCAGTCCCGGGACTTCCGGGGACATTCAGTACTTC.

The chain recombines TRBV11-2 with TRBJ1-6, with 7 bases matching TRBD1. The CDR3 has 14 residues. Trimming cost V 5 bases and J 8 bases; bases outside gene matches: 6. Per the germline V gene, CDR1 is SGHAT and CDR2 is FQNNGV. The CDR3 sequence: CASSPWDSHSPLHF. As DNA, the CDR3 is TGTGCCAGCAGCCCGTGGGACAGTCATTCACCCCTCCACTTT.

This clonotype showed up many times. The chain uses TRBV6-1 and TRBJ2-3; no clear D. The CDR3 contains 13 residues. The germline V and J ends were trimmed by 1 base and 5 bases, with 7 bases remaining between them. Germline values: CDR1 MNHNS, CDR2 SASEGT. The CDR3 spells CASSEEAEDTQYF. The CDR3 DNA reads as TGTGCCAGCAGTGAAGAGGCGGAAGATACGCAGTATTTT.

The chain uses TRBV25-1 and TRBJ2-5, with TRBD2 matching 7 bases. Germline values: CDR1 MGHDK, CDR2 SYGVNS. The V and J ends lost 1 base and 5 bases, in that order; junction bases with no gene match: 4. The CDR3 is 14 residues long. In DNA, the CDR3 is TGTGCCAGCAGTGAATCTAGGGGAGGGGAGACCCAGTACTTC. Translating gives CASSESRGGETQYF.

This rearrangement joins TRBV9 to TRBJ2-2, with TRBD1 identical over 9 bases. The CDR3 runs 16 residues. The germline V gene has CDR1 SGDLS and CDR2 YYNGEE. Unmatched junction bases numbered 4, after V lost 0 bases and J lost 4 bases. The CDR3 loop reads CASSVETGGITGELFF. CDR3 in DNA: TGTGCCAGCAGCGTAGAGACAGGGGGGATCACCGGGGAGCTGTTTTTT.

The chain uses TRBV5-1 and TRBJ2-2; D may be TRBD1 (6 bases). Trimming removed 2 bases at V and 5 bases at J, with 10 bases between. This CDR3 contains 14 residues. CDR1 SGHRS and CDR2 YFSETQ come from the germline V gene. The CDR3 sequence is CASSFPTGTGELFF. The CDR3 DNA follows: TGCGCCAGCAGCTTCCCGACAGGAACCGGGGAGCTGTTTTTT.